This is a list of T cell receptor beta chains from one sample in a study of T cell repertoires in cytomegalovirus infection. What these receptors recognize is not known. TCRdb fed the reads into MiXCR, producing one record per CDR3 protein. Of 450,000 to 550,000 distinct CDR3 sequences in the sample, roughly 43% were seen once. The material was cultured PBMCs, obtained from culture after CMV antigen stimulation. The receptors were sampled from a human donor in good health (CMV status not recorded). Some clones in this sample may be carry-over from other donors' samples. Each CDR3 is given with its conserved first and last residue. A D gene is named only where the DNA matches it firmly. Clone size, where shown, is once, few, many, or a class for clones that have expanded.

CDR3 protein	CDR3 DNA	clone size	D gene	V gene	J gene
CATSRGSNAQPQHF	TGTGCCACCAGCAGAGGGTCGAACGCTCAGCCCCAGCATTTT	.	.	TRBV15	TRBJ1-5
CASSTGQSRANVLTF	TGTGCCAGTAGTACTGGACAGTCGAGGGCCAACGTCCTGACTTTC	.	.	TRBV19	TRBJ2-6
CASSQMGGPNTGELFF	TGTGCCAGCAGTCAAATGGGTGGGCCGAACACCGGGGAGCTGTTTTTT	few	.	TRBV7-6	TRBJ2-2
CASSYTNPAGGGEQFF	TGTGCCAGCAGCTACACGAACCCAGCGGGGGGTGGTGAGCAGTTCTTC	.	TRBD2	TRBV7-9	TRBJ2-1
CASSHGTSGGASYNEQFF	TGTGCCAGCAGCCACGGGACTAGCGGGGGGGCCTCCTACAATGAGCAGTTCTTC	.	TRBD2	TRBV11-2	TRBJ2-1
CASSRDRRNTIYF	TGTGCCAGCAGTCGGGACAGGCGAAACACCATATATTTT	.	TRBD1	TRBV2	TRBJ1-3
CASRDGYSPLHF	TGTGCCAGCAGGGACGGATACTCACCCCTCCACTTT	.	.	TRBV12-3/TRBV12-4	TRBJ1-6
CASSHSRGTGELFF	TGTGCCAGCAGCCACTCCAGGGGCACCGGGGAGCTGTTTTTT	.	.	TRBV6-5	TRBJ2-2
CASSQTQQGWGETQYF	TGCGCCAGCAGCCAAACCCAACAGGGGTGGGGAGAGACCCAGTACTTC	.	TRBD1	TRBV5-1	TRBJ2-5
CASSPGAGGEGTDTQYF	TGTGCCAGCAGCCCGGGGGCGGGAGGGGAAGGCACAGATACGCAGTATTTT	.	TRBD2	TRBV11-2	TRBJ2-3
CASSQDVLGPGGYTF	TGTGCCAGCAGCCAAGATGTGTTGGGGCCGGGCGGCTACACCTTC	.	.	TRBV14	TRBJ1-2
CASSLRNRGNTGELFF	TGTGCCAGCAGCCTCCGTAACAGGGGGAACACCGGGGAGCTGTTTTTT	.	TRBD1	TRBV7-8	TRBJ2-2
CASSDWDRGYEQYF	TGTGCCAGCAGTGACTGGGACAGGGGCTACGAGCAGTACTTC	few	TRBD1	TRBV6-1	TRBJ2-7
CASSSGGRGTDTQYF	TGTGCCAGCAGTTCGGGAGGGAGGGGCACAGATACGCAGTATTTT	.	TRBD2	TRBV27	TRBJ2-3
CASSPGRSAQHF	TGTGCCAGTAGTCCCGGCCGGTCGGCCCAGCATTTT	.	.	TRBV19	TRBJ1-5
CASSLGSGRQPQHF	TGTGCCAGCAGCTTAGGGTCCGGGAGGCAGCCCCAGCATTTT	.	.	TRBV7-2	TRBJ1-5
CASSVRGSLTGELFF	TGTGCCAGCAGCGTTCGAGGGAGTTTGACCGGGGAGCTGTTTTTT	.	.	TRBV11-2	TRBJ2-2
CASSLGLAGGVYEQYF	TGTGCCAGCAGTTTAGGCTTAGCGGGAGGCGTCTACGAGCAGTACTTC	few	TRBD2	TRBV12-3/TRBV12-4	TRBJ2-7
CASSLIREGDNEQFF	TGTGCCAGCAGCTTAATACGGGAGGGGGACAATGAGCAGTTCTTC	few	TRBD2	TRBV7-6	TRBJ2-1
CASSRLAGHAETQYF	TGTGCCAGCAGCAGACTAGCGGGCCATGCAGAGACCCAGTACTTC	once	TRBD2	TRBV7-6	TRBJ2-5
CASTPSASGNTEAFF	TGCGCCAGCACCCCTTCTGCTTCCGGGAACACTGAAGCTTTCTTT	few	.	TRBV5-1	TRBJ1-1
CASSQVIYRAGADTEAFF	TGTGCCAGCAGCCAAGTTATTTACAGGGCCGGGGCGGACACTGAAGCTTTCTTT	.	.	TRBV3-1	TRBJ1-1
CSADRTSGTYEQYF	TGCAGTGCTGACAGGACTAGCGGTACCTACGAGCAGTACTTC	.	TRBD2	TRBV20-1	TRBJ2-7
CATSRGRDSPLHF	TGTGCCACCAGCAGAGGGAGGGATTCACCCCTCCACTTT	few	.	TRBV15	TRBJ1-6
CASSLGLVPDTQYF	TGTGCCAGCAGCCTAGGACTAGTTCCAGATACGCAGTATTTT	.	TRBD2	TRBV7-2	TRBJ2-3
CASSQVPGAPSGYTF	TGCGCCAGCAGCCAAGTACCGGGGGCGCCTTCTGGCTACACCTTC	.	.	TRBV4-1	TRBJ1-2
CASTRGLAGHNEQFF	TGTGCCAGCACCCGAGGACTAGCGGGACACAATGAGCAGTTCTTC	few	TRBD2	TRBV27	TRBJ2-1
CASSPEQVQETQYF	TGTGCCAGCAGCCCGGAACAGGTCCAAGAGACCCAGTACTTC	.	.	TRBV5-4	TRBJ2-5
CASSSTVNRNEKLFF	TGTGCCAGCAGCTCAACAGTCAACAGAAATGAAAAACTGTTTTTT	few	.	TRBV7-6	TRBJ1-4
CASSFRPRGGNTIYF	TGTGCCAGCAGCTTCCGCCCAAGAGGTGGAAACACCATATATTTT	few	.	TRBV7-8	TRBJ1-3
CASSPGGASTDTQYF	TGTGCCAGCAGCCCCGGGGGCGCAAGCACAGATACGCAGTATTTT	few	.	TRBV7-2	TRBJ2-3
CASSDTVAGEDTQYF	TGTGCCAGCAGTGATACGGTAGCGGGAGAAGATACGCAGTATTTT	.	TRBD2	TRBV2	TRBJ2-3
CASSVEGSGAQETQYF	TGTGCCAGCAGCGTAGAAGGTAGCGGGGCTCAAGAGACCCAGTACTTC	few	TRBD2	TRBV9	TRBJ2-5
CASSGDYQETQYF	TGTGCCAGTAGTGGTGATTACCAAGAGACCCAGTACTTC	.	.	TRBV19	TRBJ2-5
CASSLGEGLAAYNEQFF	TGTGCCAGCAGTTTGGGGGAGGGGCTAGCGGCCTACAATGAGCAGTTCTTC	.	TRBD2	TRBV7-9	TRBJ2-1
CASRSYKQWSGYTF	TGTGCCAGTAGATCCTACAAACAGTGGTCTGGCTACACCTTC	few	.	TRBV28	TRBJ1-2
CASSEPRLGNSPLHF	TGTGCCAGCAGTGAACCCCGATTGGGGAATTCACCCCTCCACTTT	.	.	TRBV6-5	TRBJ1-6
CASSFLRVEETQYF	TGTGCCAGCAGCTTCCTAAGAGTGGAAGAGACCCAGTACTTC	.	.	TRBV5-6	TRBJ2-5
CASSSGTSPLYEQYF	TGTGCCAGCAGCTCCGGGACTAGTCCTCTCTACGAGCAGTACTTC	few	TRBD2	TRBV7-2	TRBJ2-7
CASRGGSSGANVLTF	TGTGCCAGCAGGGGTGGGAGCTCTGGGGCCAACGTCCTGACTTTC	few	.	TRBV12-3/TRBV12-4	TRBJ2-6
CASSLREAPGEQYF	TGTGCCAGCAGCTTGCGGGAGGCCCCCGGCGAGCAGTACTTC	once	TRBD2	TRBV5-3	TRBJ2-7
CASSPLGPPGGNTEAFF	TGTGCCAGCAGCCCACTAGGGCCCCCCGGGGGGAACACTGAAGCTTTCTTT	.	.	TRBV11-2	TRBJ1-1
CASTLRRGSSNQPQHF	TGTGCCAGCACCCTCCGTCGGGGATCAAGCAATCAGCCCCAGCATTTT	.	.	TRBV28	TRBJ1-5
CASSYGAAGVYF	TGTGCCAGCAGTTACGGGGCAGCGGGAGTGTACTTC	once	TRBD2	TRBV6-2/TRBV6-3	TRBJ2-4
CASSASGVFGELFF	TGTGCCAGTAGTGCTAGCGGGGTTTTCGGGGAGCTGTTTTTT	few	TRBD2	TRBV7-2	TRBJ2-2
CASSARGSYEQYF	TGTGCCAGCAGCGCCAGGGGGTCCTACGAGCAGTACTTC	many	TRBD1	TRBV7-2	TRBJ2-7
CASSFLPTGGTQYF	TGTGCCAGCAGCTTTCTACCCACAGGGGGAACGCAGTATTTT	.	TRBD1	TRBV12-3/TRBV12-4	TRBJ2-3
CASSARQGLMNTEAFF	TGTGCCAGCAGCGCACGACAGGGCTTGATGAACACTGAAGCTTTCTTT	.	TRBD1	TRBV6-2/TRBV6-3	TRBJ1-1
CASSLGAREEAFF	TGCGCCAGCAGCTTGGGGGCACGGGAAGAAGCTTTCTTT	.	.	TRBV5-1	TRBJ1-1
CASTYQQRGIQYF	TGTGCCAGCACTTACCAACAGCGGGGAATTCAGTACTTC	.	TRBD2	TRBV2	TRBJ2-4
CASSDILAGGTEAFF	TGTGCCAGCAGTGACATCCTAGCAGGGGGCACTGAAGCTTTCTTT	once	TRBD1	TRBV6-8	TRBJ1-1
CSAKYAAPDYGYTF	TGCAGTGCTAAATACGCCGCCCCCGACTATGGCTACACCTTC	.	.	TRBV20-1	TRBJ1-2
CASSRDHTDQFF	TGTGCCAGCAGCAGGGACCACACGGACCAGTTCTTC	few	.	TRBV7-9	TRBJ2-1
CVSSRYAQETQYF	TGTGTCAGCAGCCGGTACGCTCAAGAGACCCAGTACTTC	.	.	TRBV7-2	TRBJ2-5
CAAGEAVNEKLFF	TGTGCCGCCGGGGAGGCCGTTAATGAAAAACTGTTTTTT	.	.	TRBV6-1	TRBJ1-4